This T cell receptor (beta chain) derives from a study of T cell changes during pregnancy in multiple sclerosis. The repertoire was sequenced with immunoSEQ multiplex PCR; TCRdb's copy has only in-frame clones and lacks some. This sample has about 32,000 clones, with roughly nine tenths found just once. The V end was cut by 3 bases, the J end by 5 bases, with 9 bases between. Per germline, CDR1 MDHEN and CDR2 SYDVKM. This CDR3 has 13 amino acids. The sample here was CD8+ T cells from peripheral blood mononuclear cells, taken in the second trimester of pregnancy. The sequence was collected from a female donor with multiple sclerosis, enrolled in a pregnancy study. V usage is TRBV28 and J usage is TRBJ2-3; weak D call: TRBD2 (6 bases). This CDR3 reads CASSLPGGDTQYF. The CDR3, as DNA: TGTGCCAGCAGTTTGCCCGGGGGAGATACGCAGTATTTT. The whole variable domain, filled in from reference TRBV28 and TRBJ2-3, reads DVKVTQSSRYLVKRTGEKVFLECVQDMDHENMFWYRQDPGLGLRLIYFSYDVKMKEKGDIPEGYSVSREKKERFSLILESASTNQTSMYLCASSLPGGDTQYFGPGTRLTVL.